This T cell receptor (beta chain) was documented in a study of metastatic and nonmetastatic thyroid tumors. Study details: Thyroid patients, malignant and benign, had repertoires compared across blood and tumor or nodule tissue. Points from the study as a whole: Across blood and tumor, TCR beta diversity in malignant thyroid tumors was reportedly significantly higher than in benign nodules.

This clone was seen once. Its antigen is as yet unknown. A clone one base away is much larger, so this may be a read error. This sample also contains other DNA sequences that code for the same CDR3. Per germline, CDR1 LNHDA and CDR2 SQIVND (reference sequence). Trimming pared 6 bases from V and 1 base from J, leaving 18 bases between. The CDR3 is made up of 17 amino acids. TCRdb called clones again from the PCR reads with MiXCR. This sample has 45,000 to 60,000 clones, with approximately 17% found just once. There were no patients who had received any treatment before thyroid surgery. The receptor was derived from a female donor with papillary thyroid cancer or a benign thyroid nodule (not recorded which). Some clones in this sample may be carry-over from other donors' samples. The chain joins TRBV19 to TRBJ1-4, with D uncertain. What was sequenced was blood. CDR3 in DNA: TGTGCCAGTAGGGACGGCGGTAATATCGGAACTAATGAAAAACTGTTTTTT. Its translation: CASRDGGNIGTNEKLFF.